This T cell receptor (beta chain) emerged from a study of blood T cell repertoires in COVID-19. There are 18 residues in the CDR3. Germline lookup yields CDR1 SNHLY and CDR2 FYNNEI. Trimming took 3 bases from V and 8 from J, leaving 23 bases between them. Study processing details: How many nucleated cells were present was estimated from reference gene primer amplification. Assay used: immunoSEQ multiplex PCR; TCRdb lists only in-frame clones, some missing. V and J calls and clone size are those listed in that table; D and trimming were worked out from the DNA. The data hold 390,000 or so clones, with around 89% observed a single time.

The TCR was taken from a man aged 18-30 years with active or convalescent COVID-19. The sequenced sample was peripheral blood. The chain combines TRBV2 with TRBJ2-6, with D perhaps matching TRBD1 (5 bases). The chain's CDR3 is CASSDLGQGYSSTNVLTF. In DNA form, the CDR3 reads TGTGCCAGCAGTGATTTGGGGCAGGGTTATTCGTCTACCAACGTCCTGACTTTC.